One and the same sample provided the 14 T cell receptor beta chains below, sequenced in a study of T-cell reconstitution after alpha-beta-depleted transplantation in children. A library of TCRbeta sequences, prepared with unique molecular identifiers, was generated. MiXCR, applied by TCRdb to the PCR reads, yields one record per CDR3 protein. The data hold just over 950,000 distinct CDR3 sequences, with about 29% observed a single time. The sequencing used PBMCs, mostly from graft donor cells, collected 360 days after TCRalphabeta/CD19-depleted stem cell transplant. The source of these receptors is a boy younger than two who had a stem cell transplant for SCID, so the T cells may come from the graft donor.

This clonotype was seen more than once but under ten times. The CDR3 region is CASSQELSLVALPSAEQFF. The CDR3 nucleotides read TGCGCCAGCAGCCAAGAACTCTCCTTAGTAGCCCTACCCAGTGCTGAGCAGTTCTTC. The chain links TRBV4-3 to TRBJ2-1, with D unresolved. V shed 0 bases and J shed 9 bases, with 27 bases lying between them. The CDR3 has 19 residues. CDR1 is LGHNA, CDR2 YSLEER, per germline.

At least ten counts were recorded for this clonotype. The V call is TRBV19, the J call TRBJ2-7; a weak D match, TRBD1 (6 bases). The CDR3 sequence is 14 residues long. With 5 bases removed from V and 1 base from J, the gap between germline ends came to 12 bases. Germline assignment: CDR1 LNHDA and CDR2 SQIVND (reference sequence). The DNA of the CDR3 is TGTGCCAGTAGTGCATCGACAGGTTCCTACGAGCAGTACTTC. It specifies CASSASTGSYEQYF.

As concerns this clonotype: The CDR3 does not close with the conserved phenylalanine or tryptophan, likely indicating a read error. The DNA is omitted, as the CDR3 cannot be located on it reliably, and the CDR3 follows TCRdb's listing. The chain is built from TRBV12-1 and TRBJ2-1; no check of the table's D call, TRBD1, against the DNA was made. TRBV12-1 is a pseudogene locus. The CDR3 comprises 15 residues, both ends counted. Here the CDR3 reads CASRRQGATYNEQFV.

Many counts were recorded for this clonotype. The chain uses TRBV5-1 and TRBJ2-3; a weak D match, TRBD2 (7 bases). Germline loops: CDR1 SGHRS, CDR2 YFSETQ. This CDR3 has 17 amino acids. Trimming stripped 0 bases from V and 4 bases from J, with 18 bases between. As DNA, the CDR3 is TGCGCCAGCAGCTTGGACAGGGAGGGAACCCACTCAGATACGCAGTATTTT. Protein product: CASSLDREGTHSDTQYF.

This clonotype was recorded a few times. V gene TRBV5-1 combines with J gene TRBJ1-3, with D possibly matching TRBD1 (6 bases). Per germline, CDR1 SGHRS and CDR2 YFSETQ. V was pared by 2 bases and J by 4 bases, with 10 bases between. This CDR3 has 14 residues. CDR3 DNA sequence: TGCGCCAGCAGCTTCAGGGGATACGGAAACACCATATATTTT. Encoded protein: CASSFRGYGNTIYF.

At least ten counts were recorded for this clonotype. This chain joins TRBV28 and TRBJ2-7, with D possibly TRBD1 on 6 matching bases. This CDR3 has 15 residues. V was clipped by 5 bases and J by 0 bases, with 14 bases between them. The germline gives CDR1 MDHEN, CDR2 SYDVKM. CDR3 in DNA: TGTGCCAGCAGTCTAGGACAGTTAAGCTCCTACGAGCAGTACTTC. It encodes CASSLGQLSSYEQYF.

This clonotype was seen only a few times. The chain is built from TRBV27 and TRBJ2-2; TRBD2 might be the D (5 bases). Germline CDR1 is MNHEY and CDR2 is SMNVEV (reference sequence). V dropped 5 bases and J dropped 4 bases, with 17 bases sitting between them. The CDR3 sequence is 16 residues long. The chain's CDR3 is CASSPGLSGGTGELFF. The CDR3 DNA is TGTGCCAGCAGTCCCGGACTCTCCGGCGGCACCGGGGAGCTGTTTTTT.

The chain recombines TRBV5-1 with TRBJ2-1; no clear D. V shed 1 base and J shed 6 bases, with 14 bases lying between them. The CDR3 is 15 residues long. The germline CDR1 and CDR2 sequences are SGHRS and YFSETQ. This chain's CDR3 is CASSLFVWTPNEQFF. The CDR3 DNA sequence: TGCGCCAGCAGCTTGTTTGTATGGACGCCCAATGAGCAGTTCTTC.

On this clonotype: The junction does not match germline at one end; this may be a read error. This chain links TRBV6-5 with TRBJ2-7, with 9 bases fitting TRBD2. Germline CDR1 MNHEY, CDR2 SVGAGI. This CDR3 contains 15 residues. The DNA of the CDR3 is TGTGCCAGCAGTTACTCATCGGGACTAGCTGCCGAGCAGAACTTC. Its translation: CASSYSSGLAAEQNF.

This clonotype came up a few times. V gene TRBV20-1 combines with J gene TRBJ1-4, with 8 bases aligning to TRBD1. Germline CDR1 DFQATT, CDR2 SNEGSKA (reference sequence). The CDR3 extends over 14 amino acids. V shed 4 bases and J 7 bases; nucleotides not matched to a gene: 8. The CDR3 loop is CSAKRTGKGEKLFF. CDR3 in DNA: TGCAGTGCTAAGCGGACAGGGAAGGGTGAAAAACTGTTTTTT.

This chain connects TRBV6-5 to TRBJ2-1; the match to TRBD1 covers 9 bases. CDR1 MNHEY and CDR2 SVGAGI come from the germline V gene. CDR3 length equals 16 residues. V gave up 4 bases and J gave up 5 bases; unmatched junction bases: 9. The CDR3 DNA sequence: TGTGCCAGCAGTTCCCGACATGGGGACAGGGACAATGAGCAGTTCTTC. Protein sequence: CASSSRHGDRDNEQFF.

This clonotype was seen a few times. The chain is built from TRBV10-3 and TRBJ2-7, with 12 positions matching TRBD1. This CDR3 region has 15 residues. Unmatched junction bases numbered 7, after V lost 3 bases and J lost 7 bases. Germline V gene sequence: CDR1 ENHRY, CDR2 SYGVKD. The CDR3, as DNA: TGTGCCATCAGTGACCCGGGACAGGGGGCGCGAGAGCAGTACTTC. Its translation is CAISDPGQGAREQYF.

This clonotype was seen more than once but under ten times. The chain combines TRBV20-1 with TRBJ2-7, with 7 bases fitting TRBD1. V gave up 4 bases and J gave up 2 bases; unmatched junction bases: 5. This CDR3 region has 13 residues. Germline V gives CDR1 DFQATT, CDR2 SNEGSKA (reference sequence). DNA of the CDR3: TGCAGTGCTACAGGGGGTACCACCTACGAGCAGTACTTC. Translated: CSATGGTTYEQYF.

This clonotype was seen only a few times. The V gene is TRBV3-1, the J gene TRBJ2-3, with 10 bases aligning to TRBD2. With 1 base clipped from V and 6 bases from J, the junction kept 22 bases outside the gene matches. The CDR3 runs to 21 residues. CDR1 is LGHDT and CDR2 is YNNKEL in the germline V gene (reference sequence). The CDR3, as DNA: TGTGCCAGCAGCCAAGCCCCGTGGAGCGGGGGGGCCGTCGGAACACAGGATACGCAGTATTTT. It is translated as CASSQAPWSGGAVGTQDTQYF.